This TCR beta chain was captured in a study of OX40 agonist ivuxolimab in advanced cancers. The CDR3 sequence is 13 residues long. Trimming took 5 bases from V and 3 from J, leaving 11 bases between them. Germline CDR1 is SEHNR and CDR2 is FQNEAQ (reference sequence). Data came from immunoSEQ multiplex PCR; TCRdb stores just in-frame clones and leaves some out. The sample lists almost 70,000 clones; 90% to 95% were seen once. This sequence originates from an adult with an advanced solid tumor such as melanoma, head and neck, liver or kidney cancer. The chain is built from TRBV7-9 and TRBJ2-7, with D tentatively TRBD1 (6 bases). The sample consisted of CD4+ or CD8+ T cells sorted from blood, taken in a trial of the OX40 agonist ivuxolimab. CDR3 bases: TGTGCCAGCAGCCCATCAGGGGACTACGAGCAGTACTTC. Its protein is CASSPSGDYEQYF. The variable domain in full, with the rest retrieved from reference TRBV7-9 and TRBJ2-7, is DTGVSQNPRHKITKRGQNVTFRCDPISEHNRLYWYRQTLGQGPEFLTYFQNEAQLEKSRLLSDRFSAERPKGSFSTLEIQRTEQGDSAMYLCASSPSGDYEQYFGPGTRLTVT.